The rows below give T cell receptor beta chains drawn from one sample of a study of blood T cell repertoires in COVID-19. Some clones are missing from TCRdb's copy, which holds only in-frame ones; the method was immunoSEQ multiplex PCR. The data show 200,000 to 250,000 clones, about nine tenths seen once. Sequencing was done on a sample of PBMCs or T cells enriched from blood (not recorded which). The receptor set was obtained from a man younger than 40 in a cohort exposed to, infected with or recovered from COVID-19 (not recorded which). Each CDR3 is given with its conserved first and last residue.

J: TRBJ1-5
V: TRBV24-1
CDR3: CATSDTDRGYDLGNQPQHF

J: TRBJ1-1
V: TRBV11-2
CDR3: CASTLEWNTEAFF

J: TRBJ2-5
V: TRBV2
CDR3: CASSETGGKLETQYF

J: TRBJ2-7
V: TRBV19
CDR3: CASSIGHTGEQYF

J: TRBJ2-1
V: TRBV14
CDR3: CAARGTRRGNEQFF

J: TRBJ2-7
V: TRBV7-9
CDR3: CASSNRDRSYEQYF

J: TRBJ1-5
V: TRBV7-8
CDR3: CASSLAGQRAQHF

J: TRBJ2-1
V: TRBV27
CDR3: CASTSWTVSYNEQFF

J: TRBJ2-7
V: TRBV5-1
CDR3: CASSGIFSGRSVGASDEQYF

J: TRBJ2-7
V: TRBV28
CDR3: CASSSKATAREQYF

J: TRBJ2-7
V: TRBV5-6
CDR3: CASSPSVDSYEQYF

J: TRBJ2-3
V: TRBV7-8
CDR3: CASRVSSGTDTQYF

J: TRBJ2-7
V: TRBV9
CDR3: CASSAQESYEQYF

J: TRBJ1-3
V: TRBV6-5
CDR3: CASSYGHPASGNTIYF

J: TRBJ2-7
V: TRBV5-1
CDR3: CASSPDSPFGDQYF

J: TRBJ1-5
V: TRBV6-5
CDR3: CASSEDRGNQPQHF

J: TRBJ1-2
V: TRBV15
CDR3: CATSRDDRGRPYGYTF

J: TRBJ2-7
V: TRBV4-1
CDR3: CASSQESGSVYEQYF

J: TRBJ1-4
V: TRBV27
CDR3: CASSPTGGAYEKLFF

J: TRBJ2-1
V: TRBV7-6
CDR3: CASSPQTGGSYNEQFF

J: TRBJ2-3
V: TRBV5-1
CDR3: CASSIRGPTDTQYF

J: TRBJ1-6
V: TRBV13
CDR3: CASSPLPGDRGDSPLHF

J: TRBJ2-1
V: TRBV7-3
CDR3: CASSLSLADYNEQFF